A selection of T cell receptor beta chains follows, all from one sample in a study of blood T cell repertoires in COVID-19. Libraries were prepared by immunoSEQ multiplex PCR; TCRdb keeps only in-frame clonotypes and omits some of them. Of roughly 180,000 clones in the sample, around 79% were seen once. Sequencing input: peripheral blood. These receptors were collected from a woman aged 55-69 years with COVID-19, enrolled during active disease. Both conserved end residues are part of each CDR3. The order of the fields is J gene, clone size, D gene, V gene, CDR3 protein, CDR3 DNA. D genes are given only for firm matches. The size of a clone is reported for some rows only, either as once, few or many, or as a class for expanded clones.

J gene: TRBJ1-5
clone size: NA
D gene: TRBD1
V gene: TRBV30
CDR3 protein: CAWSLTGANQPQHF
CDR3 DNA: TGTGCCTGGAGCCTGACAGGGGCCAATCAGCCCCAGCATTTT

J gene: TRBJ1-5
clone size: few
D gene: NA
V gene: TRBV19
CDR3 protein: CASSMEGGQPQHF
CDR3 DNA: TGTGCCAGTAGTATGGAGGGGGGGCAGCCCCAGCATTTT

J gene: TRBJ1-4
clone size: NA
D gene: NA
V gene: TRBV5-1
CDR3 protein: CASSLGQATNEKLFF
CDR3 DNA: TGCGCCAGCAGCTTGGGACAAGCAACTAATGAAAAACTGTTTTTT

J gene: TRBJ2-7
clone size: few
D gene: NA
V gene: TRBV6-2/TRBV6-3
CDR3 protein: CASSEESPNIYEQYF
CDR3 DNA: TGTGCCAGCAGTGAGGAATCCCCGAACATCTACGAGCAGTACTTC

J gene: TRBJ2-5
clone size: NA
D gene: TRBD1
V gene: TRBV7-6
CDR3 protein: CASSLGGTVQETQYF
CDR3 DNA: TGTGCCAGCAGCTTAGGGGGGACAGTCCAAGAGACCCAGTACTTC

J gene: TRBJ2-5
clone size: NA
D gene: NA
V gene: TRBV29-1
CDR3 protein: CSVEPGEGSETQYF
CDR3 DNA: TGCAGCGTTGAACCAGGGGAGGGGTCAGAGACCCAGTACTTC

J gene: TRBJ2-1
clone size: few
D gene: NA
V gene: TRBV5-1
CDR3 protein: CASSFAGGETYNEQFF
CDR3 DNA: TGCGCCAGCAGCTTCGCAGGAGGTGAAACCTACAATGAGCAGTTCTTC

J gene: TRBJ2-5
clone size: NA
D gene: TRBD2
V gene: TRBV2
CDR3 protein: CASSVSTGTSGSQETQYF
CDR3 DNA: TGTGCCAGCTCAGTGTCCACCGGGACTAGCGGGAGTCAAGAGACCCAGTACTTC

J gene: TRBJ2-3
clone size: NA
D gene: TRBD2
V gene: TRBV28
CDR3 protein: CASSDPFSGGGSSTDTQYF
CDR3 DNA: TGTGCCAGCAGCGACCCATTTTCGGGGGGTGGTTCTAGCACAGATACGCAGTATTTT

J gene: TRBJ2-3
clone size: NA
D gene: TRBD1
V gene: TRBV2
CDR3 protein: CASSDGQGSTDTQYF
CDR3 DNA: TGTGCCAGCAGTGATGGACAGGGAAGCACAGATACGCAGTATTTT

J gene: TRBJ1-2
clone size: once
D gene: TRBD1
V gene: TRBV6-5
CDR3 protein: CASRSGGRTYGYTF
CDR3 DNA: TGTGCCAGCAGATCAGGGGGGAGGACATATGGCTACACCTTC

J gene: TRBJ2-3
clone size: NA
D gene: NA
V gene: TRBV12-3/TRBV12-4
CDR3 protein: CASSTGDTQYF
CDR3 DNA: TGTGCCAGCAGCACGGGGGATACGCAGTATTTT

J gene: TRBJ2-7
clone size: NA
D gene: TRBD2
V gene: TRBV7-3
CDR3 protein: CASPPGGTPSQAYEQYF
CDR3 DNA: TGTGCCAGCCCCCCGGGGGGAACGCCAAGTCAGGCCTACGAGCAGTACTTC

J gene: TRBJ1-2
clone size: NA
D gene: NA
V gene: TRBV7-2
CDR3 protein: CASSPRPSAYGYTF
CDR3 DNA: TGTGCCAGCAGCCCACGACCGAGCGCCTATGGCTACACCTTC

J gene: TRBJ2-4
clone size: NA
D gene: NA
V gene: TRBV27
CDR3 protein: CASSSPHLAKNIQYF
CDR3 DNA: TGTGCCAGCAGTTCCCCACATCTAGCCAAAAACATTCAGTACTTC

J gene: TRBJ2-7
clone size: few
D gene: TRBD1
V gene: TRBV5-4
CDR3 protein: CASSVGTAPSYEQYF
CDR3 DNA: TGTGCCAGCAGTGTAGGGACAGCCCCCTCCTACGAGCAGTACTTC

J gene: TRBJ2-1
clone size: NA
D gene: TRBD1
V gene: TRBV4-3
CDR3 protein: CASSQEFDRGLIEQFF
CDR3 DNA: TGCGCCAGCAGCCAAGAATTCGACAGGGGGCTAATTGAGCAGTTCTTC

J gene: TRBJ1-2
clone size: NA
D gene: TRBD1
V gene: TRBV3-1/TRBV3-2
CDR3 protein: CASSPHGDRDGYTF
CDR3 DNA: TGTGCCAGCAGCCCTCATGGCGACAGGGATGGCTACACCTTC

J gene: TRBJ1-2
clone size: NA
D gene: TRBD1
V gene: TRBV6-6
CDR3 protein: CASSNRQGDYGYTF
CDR3 DNA: TGTGCCAGCAGTAACAGACAGGGGGACTATGGCTACACCTTC

J gene: TRBJ2-5
clone size: NA
D gene: TRBD2
V gene: TRBV9
CDR3 protein: CASSVVGGRGVPETQYF
CDR3 DNA: TGTGCCAGCAGCGTAGTTGGAGGGCGGGGGGTTCCAGAGACCCAGTACTTC

J gene: TRBJ2-7
clone size: NA
D gene: TRBD2
V gene: TRBV28
CDR3 protein: CASSQSAGTSGHYEQYF
CDR3 DNA: TGTGCCAGCAGTCAATCCGCCGGGACTAGCGGACACTACGAGCAGTACTTC

J gene: TRBJ1-2
clone size: medium-sized
D gene: NA
V gene: TRBV11-2
CDR3 protein: CASSLDRTDSYGYTF
CDR3 DNA: TGTGCCAGCAGCTTAGATCGAACAGATAGCTATGGCTACACCTTC

J gene: TRBJ2-2
clone size: NA
D gene: TRBD1
V gene: TRBV5-1
CDR3 protein: CASSLWGTGVANTGELFF
CDR3 DNA: TGCGCCAGCAGCTTGTGGGGGACAGGGGTGGCGAACACCGGGGAGCTGTTTTTT

J gene: TRBJ2-2
clone size: NA
D gene: NA
V gene: TRBV6-5
CDR3 protein: CASSPDRIGELFF
CDR3 DNA: TGTGCCAGCAGCCCGGACAGAATCGGGGAGCTGTTTTTT

J gene: TRBJ2-1
clone size: NA
D gene: TRBD2
V gene: TRBV5-4
CDR3 protein: CASRLVAGEGNEQFF
CDR3 DNA: TGTGCCAGCAGATTGGTGGCGGGGGAGGGCAATGAGCAGTTCTTC

J gene: TRBJ2-2
clone size: NA
D gene: TRBD2
V gene: TRBV6-5
CDR3 protein: CASSSTRLATGELFF
CDR3 DNA: TGTGCCAGCAGTTCGACCCGACTAGCCACCGGGGAGCTGTTTTTT

J gene: TRBJ2-2
clone size: NA
D gene: TRBD2
V gene: TRBV3-1/TRBV3-2
CDR3 protein: CASRSYSPSGANTGELFF
CDR3 DNA: TGTGCCAGCAGATCCTATTCGCCCAGCGGGGCGAACACCGGGGAGCTGTTTTTT

J gene: TRBJ2-5
clone size: NA
D gene: TRBD1
V gene: TRBV19
CDR3 protein: CASSIGQGGRETQYF
CDR3 DNA: TGTGCCAGTAGTATAGGACAGGGTGGAAGGGAGACCCAGTACTTC

J gene: TRBJ1-2
clone size: NA
D gene: TRBD1
V gene: TRBV30
CDR3 protein: CAWILRGTANYGYTF
CDR3 DNA: TGTGCCTGGATCCTCCGGGGGACAGCTAACTATGGCTACACCTTC

J gene: TRBJ2-1
clone size: NA
D gene: TRBD2
V gene: TRBV7-2
CDR3 protein: CASSPRRGLGSFNEQFF
CDR3 DNA: TGTGCCAGCAGCCCCCGTCGGGGACTAGGATCGTTCAATGAGCAGTTCTTC

J gene: TRBJ1-6
clone size: NA
D gene: NA
V gene: TRBV7-3
CDR3 protein: CASSSQGRDNSPLHF
CDR3 DNA: TGTGCCAGCAGCTCACAGGGCCGGGATAATTCACCCCTCCACTTT

J gene: TRBJ2-5
clone size: few
D gene: NA
V gene: TRBV28
CDR3 protein: CASSSNGGWETQYF
CDR3 DNA: TGTGCCAGCAGTTCCAATGGGGGGTGGGAGACCCAGTACTTC

J gene: TRBJ2-1
clone size: NA
D gene: TRBD2
V gene: TRBV27
CDR3 protein: CASSLNSGRADEQFF
CDR3 DNA: TGTGCCAGCAGTTTAAATAGCGGGAGGGCCGATGAGCAGTTCTTC

J gene: TRBJ2-7
clone size: NA
D gene: NA
V gene: TRBV6-5
CDR3 protein: CASSWQESYEQYF
CDR3 DNA: TGTGCCAGCAGTTGGCAGGAATCCTACGAGCAGTACTTC

J gene: TRBJ2-2
clone size: NA
D gene: NA
V gene: TRBV5-4
CDR3 protein: CASSLGRGRSGELFF
CDR3 DNA: TGTGCCAGCAGCTTAGGCAGGGGACGAAGCGGGGAGCTGTTTTTT

J gene: TRBJ1-4
clone size: NA
D gene: NA
V gene: TRBV5-1
CDR3 protein: CASSMGGQGNEKLFF
CDR3 DNA: TGCGCCAGCAGCATGGGGGGGCAAGGGAATGAAAAACTGTTTTTT

J gene: TRBJ1-6
clone size: NA
D gene: TRBD1
V gene: TRBV19
CDR3 protein: CASTPGRDRASPLHF
CDR3 DNA: TGTGCCAGTACTCCAGGCCGGGACAGGGCTTCACCCCTCCACTTT

J gene: TRBJ2-2
clone size: NA
D gene: NA
V gene: TRBV6-5
CDR3 protein: CASSYTGVRNTGELFF
CDR3 DNA: TGTGCCAGCAGTTACACGGGGGTGCGGAACACCGGGGAGCTGTTTTTT

J gene: TRBJ2-5
clone size: NA
D gene: NA
V gene: TRBV28
CDR3 protein: CASSPNLPGRSEETQYF
CDR3 DNA: TGTGCCAGCAGTCCAAACCTCCCGGGGAGGTCAGAAGAGACCCAGTACTTC

J gene: TRBJ1-6
clone size: NA
D gene: TRBD1
V gene: TRBV19
CDR3 protein: CASSIGGQGSSPLHF
CDR3 DNA: TGTGCCAGTAGTATTGGAGGACAGGGCAGTTCACCCCTCCACTTT

J gene: TRBJ1-1
clone size: few
D gene: NA
V gene: TRBV2
CDR3 protein: CASSEGGDLNTEAFF
CDR3 DNA: TGTGCCAGCAGTGAAGGCGGGGACCTGAACACTGAAGCTTTCTTT

J gene: TRBJ2-2
clone size: NA
D gene: TRBD1
V gene: TRBV5-1
CDR3 protein: CASSWTGNTGELFF
CDR3 DNA: TGCGCCAGCAGCTGGACAGGTAACACCGGGGAGCTGTTTTTT

J gene: TRBJ2-7
clone size: once
D gene: NA
V gene: TRBV5-4
CDR3 protein: CASSEEAGYEQYF
CDR3 DNA: TGTGCCAGCAGCGAAGAAGCGGGCTACGAGCAGTACTTC

J gene: TRBJ2-7
clone size: NA
D gene: TRBD2
V gene: TRBV18
CDR3 protein: CASSPGGTYEQYF
CDR3 DNA: TGTGCCAGCTCACCGGGAGGGACCTACGAGCAGTACTTC

J gene: TRBJ2-2
clone size: NA
D gene: TRBD2
V gene: TRBV18
CDR3 protein: CASSRRLAGGPAGELFF
CDR3 DNA: TGTGCCAGCTCCCGCCGACTAGCGGGAGGGCCAGCCGGGGAGCTGTTTTTT

J gene: TRBJ1-2
clone size: NA
D gene: NA
V gene: TRBV28
CDR3 protein: CASSDSPGYTF
CDR3 DNA: TGTGCCAGCAGTGACAGCCCGGGCTACACCTTC

J gene: TRBJ2-5
clone size: NA
D gene: NA
V gene: TRBV24-1
CDR3 protein: CATSGTVQETQYF
CDR3 DNA: TGTGCCACCAGTGGGACAGTCCAAGAGACCCAGTACTTC

J gene: TRBJ2-7
clone size: once
D gene: TRBD1
V gene: TRBV10-2
CDR3 protein: CASSEGTGGPYEQYF
CDR3 DNA: TGCGCCAGCAGCGAGGGGACAGGGGGTCCCTACGAGCAGTACTTC

J gene: TRBJ2-5
clone size: NA
D gene: TRBD1
V gene: TRBV2
CDR3 protein: CASSVTGTGGYF
CDR3 DNA: TGTGCCAGCAGCGTGACCGGGACAGGGGGTTACTTC

J gene: TRBJ2-1
clone size: NA
D gene: NA
V gene: TRBV19
CDR3 protein: CASSARSTRSSYNEQFF
CDR3 DNA: TGTGCCAGTAGTGCACGATCGACTCGAAGCTCCTACAATGAGCAGTTCTTC

J gene: TRBJ2-7
clone size: NA
D gene: TRBD2
V gene: TRBV5-4
CDR3 protein: CASRYSGRADNEQYF
CDR3 DNA: TGTGCCAGCAGGTATAGCGGGAGGGCCGACAACGAGCAGTACTTC

J gene: TRBJ2-2
clone size: once
D gene: NA
V gene: TRBV2
CDR3 protein: CASSSRRLDTGELFF
CDR3 DNA: TGTGCCAGCAGTTCCCGACGGCTAGACACCGGGGAGCTGTTTTTT

J gene: TRBJ1-1
clone size: few
D gene: NA
V gene: TRBV2
CDR3 protein: CASRSGRGNTEAFF
CDR3 DNA: TGTGCCAGCAGATCAGGGCGAGGGAACACTGAAGCTTTCTTT